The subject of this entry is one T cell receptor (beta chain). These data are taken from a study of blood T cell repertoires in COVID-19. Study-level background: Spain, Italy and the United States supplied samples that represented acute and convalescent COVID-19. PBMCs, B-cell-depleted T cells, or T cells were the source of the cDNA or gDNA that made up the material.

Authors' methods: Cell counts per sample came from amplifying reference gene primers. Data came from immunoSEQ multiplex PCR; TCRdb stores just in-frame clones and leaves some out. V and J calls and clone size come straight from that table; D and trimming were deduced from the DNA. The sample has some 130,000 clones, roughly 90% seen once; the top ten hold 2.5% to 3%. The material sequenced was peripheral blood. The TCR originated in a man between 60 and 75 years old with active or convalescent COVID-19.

In DNA form, the CDR3 reads TGTGCCAGCAGCACGACTAGCGGGAGTACCGAGCAGTACTTC. It codes for CASSTTSGSTEQYF. The chain employs TRBV9 and TRBJ2-7, with 12 bases matching TRBD2. Germline V lookup: CDR1 SGDLS, CDR2 YYNGEE. V lost 4 bases, J lost 6 bases, and 5 bases stayed unmatched. The length of the CDR3 is 14 residues.